These 9 T cell receptor beta chains originate from one sample sequenced in a study of Ad26.COV2.S vaccination and SARS-CoV-2 variants. Here immunoSEQ multiplex PCR was the method, and the copy in TCRdb shows in-frame clones only, minus some. Seen here are about 420,000 clones, 85% to 90% observed once, and the top ten hold 3.6%. Specified treatment: 15 to 20 received Ad26.COV2.S at low or high dose, single or two shots; 5 received placebo; per-sample allocation not given. The samples date from day 63 after the first vaccine or placebo injection. The specimen was peripheral blood, collected in a trial of Ad26.COV2.S vaccine versus placebo. These receptors were obtained from a person between 18 and 65 years old who received the Ad26.COV2.S COVID-19 vaccine or a placebo.

In its sample, this clone was seen once. The V gene is TRBV19, the J gene TRBJ2-2; D possibly corresponds to TRBD2 (5 bases). The CDR3 contains 15 residues. Between the trimmed V and J ends, which lost 2 bases and 2 bases, there was a span of 9 bases. Per the germline V gene, CDR1 is LNHDA and CDR2 is SQIVND (reference sequence). CDR3 in DNA: TGTGCCAGTAGTATACCCGGGATAAACACCGGGGAGCTGTTTTTT. This translates into CASSIPGINTGELFF.

The V gene is TRBV10-3, the J gene TRBJ1-2; 7 bases match TRBD1. The CDR3 has 13 amino acids. CDR1 is ENHRY, CDR2 SYGVKD, per germline. V lost 3 bases and J lost 5; bases outside the gene matches: 3. This CDR3 reads CAISDRGYYGYTF. The CDR3 DNA is TGTGCCATCAGTGACAGGGGGTATTATGGCTACACCTTC.

There are a few counts of this clone. The chain has TRBV6-2 or TRBV6-3 and TRBJ1-5; D is perhaps TRBD1 (5 bases). Germline V CDR1 and CDR2: MNHEY, SVGEGT. The CDR3 runs to 16 residues. Trimming cost V 6 bases and J 5 bases, with 20 bases left between them. The CDR3 spells CASSQLRGRSHQPQHF. The CDR3 nucleotides read TGTGCCAGCAGCCAACTGCGGGGCAGGAGCCATCAGCCCCAGCATTTT.

The chain combines TRBV3-1 (or the pseudogene TRBV3-2) with TRBJ1-5; D is perhaps TRBD1 (6 bases). Germline V gene sequence: CDR1 LGHDT, CDR2 YNNKEL (reference sequence). This CDR3 is built from 14 residues. The V end lost 1 base, the J end lost 6 bases, and 10 bases lay between the germline ends. The CDR3 DNA reads as TGTGCCAGCAGCCAAGTCCCAGGGGCTCAGCCCCAGCATTTT. Protein product: CASSQVPGAQPQHF.

This chain links TRBV19 with TRBJ1-1; D is ambiguous. Germline assignment: CDR1 LNHDA and CDR2 SQIVND (reference sequence). The V and J ends lost 10 bases and 1 base respectively, with 19 bases between them. This CDR3 has 15 amino acids. The CDR3 coding sequence is TGTGCCACGAGCCTCCTGTTCCTGAGGAACACTGAAGCTTTCTTT. This gives the protein CATSLLFLRNTEAFF.

The chain employs TRBV7-2 and TRBJ2-1; 12 positions agree with TRBD2. This CDR3 contains 15 residues. Germline V gives CDR1 SGHTA, CDR2 FQGNSA. V lost 5 bases to trimming and J lost 4 bases; unmatched junction nucleotides: 3. The CDR3 DNA reads as TGTGCCAGCAGCGTTCTAGCGGGGGGGTACAATGAGCAGTTCTTC. Its translation is CASSVLAGGYNEQFF.

V usage is TRBV14 and J usage is TRBJ1-4; D remains ambiguous. Trimming shortened V by 4 bases and J by 1 base, and 13 bases separated the two germline ends. CDR1 and CDR2 from the germline V gene are SGHDN and FVKESK. CDR3 length: 16 residues. In nucleotides, the CDR3 is TGTGCCAGCAGCCCTGGGCGTTGGGGAACTAATGAAAAACTGTTTTTT. Translated: CASSPGRWGTNEKLFF.

The gene calls are TRBV3-1 (or the pseudogene TRBV3-2) and TRBJ2-7; D remains ambiguous. CDR3 length: 15 amino acids. Per the germline V gene, CDR1 is LGHDT and CDR2 is YNNKEL (reference sequence). Deletions cut 0 bases from V and 6 bases from J, with 15 bases between. The CDR3 sequence is CASSQDATSATEQYF. CDR3 sequence (DNA): TGTGCCAGCAGCCAAGACGCGACATCAGCTACCGAGCAGTACTTC.

V is TRBV11-3 and J is TRBJ2-5; 9 bases are shared with TRBD1. J lost 5 bases, V lost 5 bases, and 9 bases had no gene match. The CDR3 is made up of 15 amino acids. The V gene's germline CDR1 is SGHNT and CDR2 YENEEA. CDR3 protein: CASSARTGELETQYF. The CDR3 region has the DNA TGTGCCAGCAGCGCCAGGACAGGGGAATTGGAGACCCAGTACTTC.